Here is one TCR beta chain with its context. This clonotype was seen many times. The specificity of this receptor is unknown. Base qualities are not at hand, and no much larger clone is one base apart. These data are taken from a study of T cells in Graves' hyperthyroidism and ophthalmopathy (dated by TCRdb to about 2019). The study in broad terms: Peripheral blood samples were taken at initial diagnosis, before any treatment was given. To identify distinguishing TCR V-J signatures, a discovery cohort of about 100 patients was used, comprising 40 to 45 with Graves' ophthalmopathy and 57 with stable Graves' hyperthyroidism. Prospective prediction of ophthalmopathy was tested in an independent validation cohort of fewer than 20 hyperthyroidism patients and some 17 patients who later progressed to ophthalmopathy. The paper describes TCR Vbeta CDR3 sequencing of 140 or so peripheral blood samples, made up of fewer than 50 ophthalmopathy patients, more than 70 hyperthyroidism patients and 17 progressor patients. For training and testing, the 95 to 100 patients in the discovery cohort were randomly divided in a 7:3 ratio. After blood sampling, hyperthyroidism patients were treated with methimazole at a starting dose of 30 mg daily, and ophthalmopathy patients were treated with high-dose intravenous methylprednisolone. Thyroid tissue and blood T-cell repertoires from more than 5 Graves' hyperthyroidism patients were also compared in the study.

A patient counted as having stable Graves' hyperthyroidism if no progression to ophthalmopathy occurred over 18 months of follow-up. Hyperthyroidism patients were aged 18 to 65 years and newly diagnosed, with disease duration of less than 2 months. Any patient with an uncontrolled infection, another autoimmune disease, pregnancy or lactation was excluded. Diagnoses relied on clinical symptoms, serum thyroxine and TRAb, thyroid ultrasound and orbital computed tomography. Ficoll-Paque density gradient centrifugation was used to isolate PBMCs from 8.5 to 10 ml of fresh peripheral blood. Trizol reagent was used to extract total RNA, and RNA quality was then checked on an Agilent 2100 Bioanalyzer. Results and caveats for the whole study, not just this receptor: During validation, the model predicted progression to ophthalmopathy a median of around 7 months ahead of onset, with roughly 65% sensitivity and 72% to 85% specificity. Most expanded thyroid clonotypes (frequency above 0.001) were also detected in blood, suggesting blood repertoires may reflect thyroid immune responses. A model built on a 13 V-J signature distinguished ophthalmopathy from stable hyperthyroidism, reaching 87.88% sensitivity and 81.08% specificity in cross-validation and 80%/75% in testing. Sample size was not statistically predetermined, and investigators were not blinded to group allocation.

The germline V gene encodes CDR1 SGHKS and CDR2 YYEKEE (reference sequence). At the junction V is shortened by 3 bases and J by 6 bases, with 7 bases in between. Spanning cysteine to phenylalanine, the CDR3 consists of 12 amino acids. Only the CDR3 part of the read is kept: 36 bases, read in frame from the first base. Amplification of TCR beta CDR3 regions was carried out from RNA transcripts. The TCR CDR3 was subjected to a first round of RT-PCR using the HTBI primer set and the Qiagen OneStep RT-PCR kit. The libraries were constructed in a second round of multiplex PCR and then size-selected and purified. Paired-end sequencing of the libraries was performed with 100 bp reads on an Illumina HiSeq2000. Per the source publication's procedure: SOAPnuke was used to process the raw data, removing reads that contained adapters or uncalled bases, had a mean Phred below 15, or lacked an exact match to the constant primer or identifier. High-quality paired reads were merged using COPE v1.2.5, and each unique nucleotide sequence was defined as a clonotype. Clonotypes were aligned to IMGT TRBV, TRBD and TRBJ reference segments using MiTCR v1.1. Only V-J combinations with frequency above 0.0001, covering about 99% of repertoires, were analysed. The TCS score was defined as the ratio of F50 (clonal expansion) to E x V (chaos), calculated using BLOSUM62-based TCRdist between CDR3 peptides within each V-J. Welch's t-statistics and random forest reduced 500 to 650 V-J features to 13, which were used in a naive Bayes classifier (R e1071). TCRdb reran the public reads through fastp at Q25 and MiXCR, keeping productive beta chains. Records with the same CDR3 protein are collapsed into one entry carrying the most frequent genes and DNA. TCRdb, not the original authors, processed these V and J calls. The sample table holds about 420,000 distinct CDR3 sequences, of which 15% to 19% were seen once. The ten most abundant clones make up roughly 7.7% of the sample.

The rearranged segments are TRBV5-5 and TRBJ2-1; matching of 5 bases hints at TRBD2 as the D gene. Sequenced material: blood. This clonotype originated in a woman aged 18-29 years with Graves' hyperthyroidism. The CDR3 corresponds to CASSWGVNEQFF. The nucleotide sequence is TGTGCCAGCAGCTGGGGAGTCAATGAGCAGTTCTTC.